Below are 31 T cell receptor beta chains sequenced from a single sample in a study of early T cells in non-severe SARS-CoV-2 infection. TCRdb used MiXCR to reprocess the 5' RACE reads, holding one entry per CDR3 protein. The sample records 52,000 or so distinct CDR3 sequences, about an eighth being singletons. The sequencing input was whole blood. The source is an adult who was a healthcare worker with PCR-confirmed SARS-CoV-2 infection or an uninfected control (not recorded which).

This clonotype has just a few counts. The chain is built from TRBV19 and TRBJ1-1; no clear D. Trimming took off 3 bases at V and 0 bases at J, with 11 bases between the two ends. Germline assignment: CDR1 LNHDA and CDR2 SQIVND (reference sequence). The CDR3 spans 15 residues. The CDR3 here is CASSIGGPMNTEAFF. In DNA form, the CDR3 reads TGTGCCAGTAGTATCGGAGGACCGATGAACACTGAAGCTTTCTTT.

This chain joins TRBV10-2 and TRBJ2-1, with 12 bases identical to TRBD2. Germline assignment: CDR1 WSHSY and CDR2 SAAADI. The CDR3 sequence is 17 residues long. V gave up 7 bases and J gave up 2 bases; unmatched junction bases: 9. The CDR3 reads CASTKLAGGPPYNEQFF. Here the CDR3 DNA reads TGCGCCAGCACCAAACTAGCGGGGGGACCTCCCTACAATGAGCAGTTCTTC.

In its sample, this clonotype was seen a few times. The rearrangement uses TRBV11-2 and TRBJ2-7; D might be TRBD2 (5 bases). Germline V gene lookup returns CDR1 SGHAT and CDR2 FQNNGV. Trimming removed 3 bases from V and 4 bases from J, with 13 bases in between. This CDR3 region has 14 residues. The CDR3 is CASSFQQTGYEQYF. Here the CDR3 DNA reads TGTGCCAGCAGCTTTCAACAGACGGGGTACGAGCAGTACTTC.

This clonotype has just a few counts. The chain's CDR3 is CASSQGTGSNYGYTF. DNA for the CDR3: TGTGCCAGCAGCCAAGGGACAGGGTCTAACTATGGCTACACCTTC. V and J are TRBV3-1 and TRBJ1-2; TRBD1 matches at 8 bases. Germline CDR1 LGHDT, CDR2 YNNKEL (reference sequence). The junction had 1 base not matched to a gene; V was cut back by 1 base and J by 0 bases. The CDR3 sequence is 15 residues long.

This clonotype was observed a handful of times. This chain uses TRBV7-8 with TRBJ1-3, with D perhaps TRBD1 (6 bases). The CDR3 spans 15 residues. V lost 5 bases to trimming and J lost 9 bases, with 20 bases between them. Per the germline V gene, CDR1 is SGHVS and CDR2 is FQNEAQ. The CDR3 DNA reads TGTGCCAGCAGCCCCCGACCAGGGGCCCTTGGCACCATATATTTT. It yields the protein CASSPRPGALGTIYF.

V usage is TRBV3-1 and J usage is TRBJ2-2, with D maybe TRBD2 (5 bases). V lost 4 bases and J 2 bases, leaving 11 bases between the germline ends. Germline CDR1 LGHDT, CDR2 YNNKEL (reference sequence). This CDR3 spans 15 amino acids. The CDR3 nucleotides are TGTGCCAGCAGCCCCCGGGATATTAACACCGGGGAGCTGTTTTTT. Residues: CASSPRDINTGELFF.

This clonotype qualifies as medium-sized. This chain's CDR3 is CASSFRGGPYNEQFF. CDR3 coding DNA: TGTGCCAGCAGCTTCCGCGGGGGACCCTACAATGAGCAGTTCTTC. The rearrangement joins TRBV11-2 to TRBJ2-1; 7 nucleotides line up with TRBD2. After removal of 3 bases from V and 2 bases from J, the junction contained 4 bases not matched to a gene. The CDR3 consists of 15 residues. Germline V gene data show CDR1 as SGHAT and CDR2 as FQNNGV.

The chain links TRBV6-1 to TRBJ2-2; TRBD2 matches at 10 bases. Unmatched junction bases numbered 8, after V lost 7 bases and J lost 0 bases. Germline CDR1 MNHNS, CDR2 SASEGT. There are 17 residues in the CDR3. DNA for the CDR3: TGTGCCAGCATGCGAGCGGGGGGGGGAGCGAACACCGGGGAGCTGTTTTTT. It yields the protein CASMRAGGGANTGELFF.

This clonotype has at least ten counts. The chain joins TRBV11-2 to TRBJ2-7; D not resolved. Germline CDR1 and CDR2: SGHAT and FQNNGV. Trimming removed 3 bases at V and 5 bases at J, with 14 bases between. The CDR3 length is 14 residues. The CDR3 is CASSFEVFSNEQYF. CDR3 sequence (DNA): TGTGCCAGCAGCTTCGAGGTGTTTAGCAACGAGCAGTACTTC.

The chain employs TRBV20-1 and TRBJ2-5, with D perhaps matching TRBD2 (5 bases). The CDR3 is 12 amino acids. Trimming removed 6 bases at V and 0 bases at J, with 8 bases between. Germline-derived CDR1 and CDR2 are DFQATT and SNEGSKA (reference sequence). CDR3 in amino acids: CSAGDYQETQYF. Here the CDR3 DNA reads TGCAGTGCCGGGGATTACCAAGAGACCCAGTACTTC.

Only a few counts were recorded for this clonotype. This chain connects TRBV20-1 to TRBJ1-1; D is possibly TRBD1 (5 bases). V gave up 3 bases and J gave up 4 bases, with 15 bases separating them. Germline CDR1 and CDR2: DFQATT and SNEGSKA (reference sequence). The CDR3 contains 14 residues. The CDR3 reads CSASSDEGTTEAFF. In DNA form, the CDR3 reads TGCAGTGCTAGTAGCGACGAGGGGACCACTGAAGCTTTCTTT.

This clonotype was seen a handful of times. The V gene is TRBV7-2, the J gene TRBJ2-3, with 7 bases lining up with TRBD2. The V segment lost 5 bases and the J segment 4 bases; nucleotides outside the gene matches: 9. Germline CDR1 reads SGHTA; CDR2 reads FQGNSA. The CDR3 has 15 amino acids. The CDR3 sequence is CASSDSGSRADTQYF. In nucleotides, the CDR3 is TGTGCCAGCAGCGATAGCGGGTCCCGCGCAGATACGCAGTATTTT.

This clonotype was found a few times. The genes are TRBV20-1 and TRBJ2-7, with 8 nucleotides matching TRBD2. The germline CDR1 and CDR2 sequences are DFQATT and SNEGSKA (reference sequence). With V trimmed by 1 base and J by 7 bases, 9 bases remained unmatched. The CDR3 totals 14 residues. This chain's CDR3 is CSARAAGGVWEQYF. CDR3 bases: TGCAGTGCTAGAGCCGCGGGGGGCGTGTGGGAGCAGTACTTC.

This clonotype was counted between two and nine times. This rearrangement joins TRBV30 to TRBJ2-7, with D uncertain. Germline assignment: CDR1 GTSNPN and CDR2 SVGIG (reference sequence). Trimming cost V 2 bases and J 2 bases, with 10 bases left between them. The CDR3 length is 13 residues. The CDR3 reads CAWSMQATYEQYF. DNA for the CDR3: TGTGCCTGGAGTATGCAGGCGACCTACGAGCAGTACTTC.

This clonotype was observed a handful of times. The chain uses TRBV18 and TRBJ1-1, with D unclear. The CDR3 runs 13 residues. CDR1 KGHSH and CDR2 LQKENI come from the germline V gene. Trimming cost V 0 bases and J 0 bases, with 2 bases left between them. CDR3 residues: CASSPPVNTEAFF. The CDR3 coding sequence is TGTGCCAGCTCACCACCGGTGAACACTGAAGCTTTCTTT.

This clonotype was found a few times. This chain connects TRBV19 to TRBJ2-5; either TRBD1 or TRBD2 may fit D (6 bases each). The germline gives CDR1 LNHDA, CDR2 SQIVND (reference sequence). This CDR3 is 15 amino acids long. V was clipped by 2 bases and J by 5 bases, with 15 bases between them. DNA of the CDR3: TGTGCCAGTAGTATAACAGGGTCCGGGGGTGAGACCCAGTACTTC. Encoded protein: CASSITGSGGETQYF.

V and J are TRBV11-2 and TRBJ2-7; D remains ambiguous. The V end was cut by 2 bases, the J end by 0 bases, with 8 bases between. Per the germline V gene, CDR1 is SGHAT and CDR2 is FQNNGV. The CDR3 spans 14 residues. CDR3 loop: CASSLRASSYEQYF. The DNA of the CDR3 is TGTGCCAGCAGCTTACGAGCCAGCTCCTACGAGCAGTACTTC.

A few counts support this clonotype. This CDR3 reads CASSGGSYEQYF. The CDR3 DNA reads as TGTGCCAGCAGCGGGGGCTCCTACGAGCAGTACTTC. The J gene is TRBJ2-7, the V gene TRBV11-3, with D perhaps matching TRBD1 or TRBD2 (5 bases each). The V gene lost 5 bases and the J gene lost 0 bases, with 5 bases spanning the gap. Germline V CDR1 and CDR2: SGHNT, YENEEA. The CDR3 spans 12 residues. Complete variable domain (other parts from reference TRBV11-3 and TRBJ2-7): EAGVVQSPRYKIIEKKQPVAFWCNPISGHNTLYWYLQNLGQGPELLIRYENEEAVDDSQLPKDRFSAERLKGVDSTLKIQPAELGDSAVYLCASSGGSYEQYFGPGTRLTVT.

This clonotype appeared a few times. This sequence joins TRBV9 and TRBJ1-1, with unresolved D. Per germline, CDR1 SGDLS and CDR2 YYNGEE. This CDR3 region has 13 residues. V was clipped by 3 bases and J by 0 bases, with 6 bases between them. The CDR3 DNA follows: TGTGCCAGCAGCGCCCCGATGAACACTGAAGCTTTCTTT. As protein: CASSAPMNTEAFF. Full variable domain (remainder filled in from reference TRBV9 and TRBJ1-1): DSGVTQTPKHLITATGQRVTLRCSPRSGDLSVYWYQQSLDQGLQFLIQYYNGEERAKGNILERFSAQQFPDLHSELNLSSLELGDSALYFCASSAPMNTEAFFGQGTRLTVV.

The rearrangement joins TRBV5-4 to TRBJ1-2, with TRBD1 matching 7 bases. The V gene's germline CDR1 is SGHNT and CDR2 YYREEE (reference sequence). V lost 3 bases to trimming and J lost 0 bases; unmatched junction nucleotides: 8. The CDR3 has 16 residues. The CDR3 sequence is CASSSQGTATNYGYTF. The CDR3, as DNA: TGTGCCAGCAGCTCTCAAGGGACAGCCACTAACTATGGCTACACCTTC.

This clonotype was seen at least ten times. The genes are TRBV6-6 and TRBJ2-7; 9 bases fit TRBD1. This CDR3 has 14 residues. V lost 6 bases to trimming and J lost 4 bases; unmatched junction nucleotides: 7. CDR1 and CDR2 (germline): MNHNY, SVGAGI (reference sequence). The CDR3 nucleotides read TGTGCCAGCAGGCTAGACAGGGGGGTGTACGAGCAGTACTTC. It codes for CASRLDRGVYEQYF.

The V gene is TRBV10-1, the J gene TRBJ1-1, with 7 bases that match TRBD1. CDR1 and CDR2 (germline): WNHNN, SYGVQD (reference sequence). J lost 1 base, V lost 4 bases, and 3 bases had no gene match. The CDR3 covers 14 residues. CDR3 loop: CASSVGQANTEAFF. Written as DNA, the CDR3 is TGCGCCAGCAGTGTAGGACAGGCGAACACTGAAGCTTTCTTT.

This clonotype was seen many times. The chain employs TRBV5-1 and TRBJ2-7; D remains ambiguous. Germline values: CDR1 SGHRS, CDR2 YFSETQ. The CDR3 runs to 15 residues. V was cut by 1 base and J by 0 bases, with 11 bases left in between. The CDR3 reads CASSLSAGSSYEQYF. The CDR3 DNA reads as TGCGCCAGCAGCTTGTCGGCAGGCAGCTCCTACGAGCAGTACTTC.

The J gene is TRBJ1-5, the V gene TRBV12-3 or TRBV12-4, with 8 bases identical to TRBD1. V lost 7 bases, J lost 6 bases, and 8 bases stayed unmatched. This CDR3 comprises 14 residues. The CDR3 is CASTNDRGVQPQHF. CDR3 sequence (DNA): TGTGCCAGCACCAACGACAGGGGAGTTCAGCCCCAGCATTTT.

The chain uses TRBV18 and TRBJ1-1, with D uncertain. With 1 base removed from V and 2 bases from J, the gap between germline ends came to 11 bases. Germline V gene data show CDR1 as KGHSH and CDR2 as LQKENI. This CDR3 is 15 amino acids long. The CDR3 region has the DNA TGTGCCAGCTCACCACGTACCGGCCCAAACACTGAAGCTTTCTTT. The encoded protein is CASSPRTGPNTEAFF.

J is TRBJ1-5 and V is TRBV6-2 or TRBV6-3; TRBD1 aligns across 12 bases. Germline V lookup: CDR1 MNHEY, CDR2 SVGEGT. V dropped 4 bases and J dropped 6; count of bases not matched to a gene: 10. This CDR3 contains 17 residues. This CDR3 is CASSSPRDRGLSQPQHF. CDR3 DNA: TGTGCCAGCAGTTCCCCGCGGGACAGGGGGCTTAGTCAGCCCCAGCATTTT.

As concerns this clonotype: Compared with germline, one end of the junction differs, possibly owing to a read error. CDR3 in DNA: TGCAGTGCCAGAGGGGGACAGGGGACCTATGGCTACACCTTC. It codes for CSARGGQGTYGYTF. The chain combines TRBV20-1 with TRBJ1-2, with 10 bases matching TRBD1. CDR3 size: 14 residues. Germline V lookup: CDR1 DFQATT, CDR2 SNEGSKA (reference sequence).

This clonotype has a handful of counts. The gene calls are TRBV12-3 or TRBV12-4 and TRBJ1-2; D gene unclear. This CDR3 spans 14 amino acids. Trimming cost V 2 bases and J 8 bases, with 15 bases left between them. DNA for the CDR3: TGTGCCAGCAGTTTATCCGGACGGCACCGGGGCTACACCTTC. Encoded protein: CASSLSGRHRGYTF.

The rearrangement links TRBV6-5 to TRBJ2-2; possibly TRBD1 or TRBD2 for D (6 bases each). Trimming stripped 2 bases from V and 8 bases from J, with 12 bases between. Germline CDR1 is MNHEY and CDR2 is SVGAGI. The CDR3 covers 14 residues. The CDR3 reads CASSYGGLRGELFF. CDR3 in DNA: TGTGCCAGCAGTTACGGGGGGCTGAGGGGGGAGCTGTTTTTT.

This clonotype was counted ten times or more. J is TRBJ2-1 and V is TRBV7-9, with a tentative D call TRBD1 (6 bases). V was shortened by 7 bases and J by 2 bases, with 12 bases between the two germline ends. In germline, CDR1 is SEHNR, CDR2 FQNEAQ (reference sequence). The CDR3 is 14 residues long. The CDR3 DNA follows: TGTGCCAGCACGAACAGGGATACCTACAATGAGCAGTTCTTC. This codes for CASTNRDTYNEQFF.

In DNA form, the CDR3 reads TGCAGTGCTGCCGGGACTTTGGAGACCCAGTACTTC. Translated, it gives CSAAGTLETQYF. The gene calls are TRBV20-1 and TRBJ2-5; D might be TRBD2 (6 bases). Trimming pared 5 bases from V and 5 bases from J, leaving 12 bases between. Germline loops: CDR1 DFQATT, CDR2 SNEGSKA (reference sequence). The CDR3 loop spans 12 amino acids.